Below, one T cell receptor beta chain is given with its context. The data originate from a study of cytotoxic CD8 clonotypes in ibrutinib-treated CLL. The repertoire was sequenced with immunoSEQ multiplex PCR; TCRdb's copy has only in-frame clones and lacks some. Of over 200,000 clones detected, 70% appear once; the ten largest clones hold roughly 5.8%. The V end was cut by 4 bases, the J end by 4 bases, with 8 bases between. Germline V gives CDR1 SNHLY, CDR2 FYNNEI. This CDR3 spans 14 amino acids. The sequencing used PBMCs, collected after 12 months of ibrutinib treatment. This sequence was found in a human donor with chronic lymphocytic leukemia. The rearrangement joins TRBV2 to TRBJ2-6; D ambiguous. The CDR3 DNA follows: TGTGCCAGCAGTGGGAGTTTCGGGGCCAACGTCCTGACTTTC. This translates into CASSGSFGANVLTF.